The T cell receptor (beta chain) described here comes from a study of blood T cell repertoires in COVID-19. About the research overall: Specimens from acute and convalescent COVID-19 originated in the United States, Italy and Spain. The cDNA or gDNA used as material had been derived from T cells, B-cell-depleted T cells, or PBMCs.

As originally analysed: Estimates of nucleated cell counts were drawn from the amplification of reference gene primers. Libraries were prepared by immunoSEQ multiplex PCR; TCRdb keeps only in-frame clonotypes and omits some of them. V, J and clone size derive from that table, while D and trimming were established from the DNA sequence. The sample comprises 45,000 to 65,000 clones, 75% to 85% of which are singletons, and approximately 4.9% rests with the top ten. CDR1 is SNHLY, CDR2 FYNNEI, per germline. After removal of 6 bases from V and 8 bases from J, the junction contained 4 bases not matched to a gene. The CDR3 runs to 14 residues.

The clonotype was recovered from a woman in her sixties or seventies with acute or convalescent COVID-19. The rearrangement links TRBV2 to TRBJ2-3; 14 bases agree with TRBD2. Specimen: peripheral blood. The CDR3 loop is CASRPGLAGATQYF. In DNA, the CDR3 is TGTGCCAGCAGGCCGGGACTAGCGGGGGCTACGCAGTATTTT.